Listed below are T cell receptor beta chains from one sample, sequenced in a study of blood T cell repertoires in COVID-19. This table comes from immunoSEQ multiplex PCR, and its TCRdb copy is limited to in-frame clones, with some not included. The repertoire holds 60,000 or so clones, with approximately 80% as singletons. The sample comprised peripheral blood. Receptors originate from a man younger than 40 with COVID-19, enrolled during active disease. CDR3s include the opening cysteine and the closing phenylalanine or tryptophan. D genes are given only for firm matches. Clone size is stated in some rows and not others, as once, few, many or a class when expanded.

V,D,J,size,CDR3,DNA
TRBV28,TRBD1,TRBJ1-4,-,CASSLSGGSNEKLFF,TGTGCCAGCAGTTTATCAGGGGGTTCTAATGAAAAACTGTTTTTT
TRBV7-9,-,TRBJ2-7,-,CASSGSTRGEQYF,TGTGCCAGCAGCGGAAGCACCCGCGGGGAGCAGTACTTC
TRBV6-2/TRBV6-3,TRBD2,TRBJ2-2,-,CASSYPLGLAANTGELFF,TGTGCCAGCAGTTACCCCCTGGGACTAGCGGCTAACACCGGGGAGCTGTTTTTT
TRBV5-1,-,TRBJ1-5,once,CASSLGGPMMPQHF,TGCGCCAGCAGCTTAGGGGGACCCATGATGCCCCAGCATTTT
TRBV5-1,TRBD2,TRBJ2-1,-,CASSLGVAGYNEQFF,TGCGCCAGCAGCTTGGGGGTAGCGGGCTACAATGAGCAGTTCTTC
TRBV12-5,-,TRBJ2-5,-,CASGLGRTQETQYF,TGTGCTAGTGGTTTGGGCAGAACCCAAGAGACCCAGTACTTC
TRBV2,TRBD1,TRBJ1-2,-,CASSPGTAYGYTF,TGTGCCAGCAGCCCCGGGACAGCTTATGGCTACACCTTC
TRBV7-9,TRBD1,TRBJ2-7,-,CASSFDRGNEQYF,TGTGCCAGCAGCTTCGACAGGGGGAACGAGCAGTACTTC
TRBV28,-,TRBJ2-7,-,CASSLYSYEQYF,TGTGCCAGCAGTTTATACAGCTACGAGCAGTACTTC
TRBV10-3,TRBD2,TRBJ2-7,-,CAISGTSDYEQYF,TGTGCCATCAGTGGGACTAGCGACTACGAGCAGTACTTC
TRBV15,-,TRBJ1-3,few,CATSTWTEGSGNTIYF,TGTGCCACCAGCACCTGGACAGAGGGCTCTGGAAACACCATATATTTT